Below are 24 T cell receptor beta chains sequenced from a single sample in a study of CD8+ T cells in alopecia areata. Following extraction, RNA underwent reverse transcription to cDNA, which served as the sequencing template. Some clones are missing from TCRdb's copy, which holds only in-frame ones; the method was immunoSEQ multiplex PCR. The sample carries more than 95,000 clones, around 84% recorded once. The treatment was: oral pan-JAK inhibitor, 5-10 mg twice daily. The material sequenced was CD8+ T cells sorted from blood, taken at approximately week 34, from a patient treated with tofacitinib. The receptors stem from a human donor with alopecia areata.

The chain recombines TRBV6-5 with TRBJ2-7; tentative D call: TRBD2 (6 bases). The CDR3 spans 13 residues. CDR1 MNHEY and CDR2 SVGAGI come from the germline V gene. Trimming pared 2 bases from V and 11 bases from J, leaving 16 bases between. The DNA for the CDR3 is TGTGCCAGCAGTTACACCCTGGGCCTAGCGAAGTACTTC. This gives the protein CASSYTLGLAKYF.

J is TRBJ2-1 and V is TRBV7-9; 9 bases are shared with TRBD1. Germline V lookup: CDR1 SEHNR, CDR2 FQNEAQ (reference sequence). V lost 4 bases to trimming and J lost 7 bases; unmatched junction nucleotides: 14. The CDR3 consists of 17 residues. CDR3 sequence reads: CASSSRLQGAPWNEQFF. The DNA for the CDR3 is TGTGCCAGCAGCTCGCGATTACAGGGGGCCCCTTGGAATGAGCAGTTCTTC.

The chain is built from TRBV6-5 and TRBJ2-3; the D is unclear. Germline values: CDR1 MNHEY, CDR2 SVGAGI. The CDR3 is 11 amino acids. V was shortened by 5 bases and J by 5 bases, with 5 bases between the two germline ends. The CDR3 DNA is TGTGCCAGCAGTGTCGGAGATACGCAGTATTTT. The encoded protein is CASSVGDTQYF.

This sequence joins TRBV7-6 and TRBJ2-5, with D unclear. V dropped 5 bases and J dropped 1 base, with 11 bases sitting between them. This CDR3 spans 14 amino acids. Germline CDR1 SGHVS, CDR2 FNYEAQ. The CDR3 DNA reads TGTGCCAGCAGCCAGATGAGCTCCCAAGAGACCCAGTACTTC. Its protein is CASSQMSSQETQYF.

On this clone itself: The same CDR3 arises from other DNA sequences in this sample as well. This CDR3 is CASSLGGGEQFF. CDR3 nucleotide sequence: TGTGCCAGCAGCTTAGGAGGAGGGGAGCAGTTCTTC. The chain links TRBV11-2 to TRBJ2-1, with D possibly matching TRBD2 (6 bases). V lost 1 base to trimming and J lost 10 bases, with 8 bases between them. This CDR3 comprises 12 residues. Germline V gives CDR1 SGHAT, CDR2 FQNNGV.

V and J are TRBV6-1 and TRBJ2-2; possible D gene TRBD2, 5 bases. CDR1 and CDR2 from the germline V gene are MNHNS and SASEGT. The V gene lost 0 bases and the J gene lost 1 base, with 9 bases spanning the gap. The CDR3 consists of 16 residues. The CDR3 spells CASSEARVVNTGELFF. The DNA of the CDR3 is TGTGCCAGCAGTGAAGCGAGGGTAGTGAACACCGGGGAGCTGTTTTTT.

The chain combines TRBV10-2 with TRBJ2-1; 9 positions agree with TRBD2. The CDR3 length is 14 residues. Germline CDR1 and CDR2: WSHSY and SAAADI. After removal of 5 bases from V and 6 bases from J, the junction contained 5 bases not matched to a gene. Written as DNA, the CDR3 is TGCGCCAGCAGTCCGGGCGGGAGGGCCAATGAGCAGTTCTTC. Its translation: CASSPGGRANEQFF.

This clone occurred once. The CDR3 DNA reads as TGTGCCAGCAGTGAAGGACAGGGGAGGAACGAGCAGTACTTC. Protein product: CASSEGQGRNEQYF. This chain links TRBV28 with TRBJ2-7, with 9 bases that match TRBD1. The germline V gene encodes CDR1 MDHEN and CDR2 SYDVKM. V trimming: 5 bases; J trimming: 5 bases; junction bases outside the gene matches: 7. The CDR3 spans 14 residues. The variable domain in full, completed from reference TRBV28 and TRBJ2-7, reads DVKVTQSSRYLVKRTGEKVFLECVQDMDHENMFWYRQDPGLGLRLIYFSYDVKMKEKGDIPEGYSVSREKKERFSLILESASTNQTSMYLCASSEGQGRNEQYFGPGTRLTVT.

This clone is a singleton in its sample. The V and J genes are TRBV7-2 and TRBJ1-2; D call uncertain. V shed 0 bases and J shed 10 bases, with 6 bases lying between them. This CDR3 has 11 amino acids. CDR1 is SGHTA and CDR2 is FQGNSA in the germline V gene. DNA for the CDR3: TGTGCCAGCAGCTTAGCGGCCGCCTACACCTTC. It is translated as CASSLAAAYTF.

The J gene is TRBJ1-4, the V gene TRBV4-1, with 8 bases fitting TRBD1. Germline values: CDR1 MGHRA, CDR2 YSYEKL. There are 16 residues in the CDR3. J gave up 0 bases and V 0 bases, and 0 bases lay outside the gene matches. The CDR3 here is CASSQEQGATNEKLFF. DNA for the CDR3: TGCGCCAGCAGCCAAGAACAGGGGGCAACTAATGAAAAACTGTTTTTT.

Concerning this clone: One junction end disagrees with the germline gene, perhaps due to a read error. J is TRBJ2-7 and V is TRBV5-6; D unresolved. The germline CDR1 and CDR2 sequences are SGHDT and YYEEEE. CDR3 size: 13 residues. CDR3 protein: CASNLMGTYEQYF. CDR3 coding DNA: TGTGCCAGCAACTTGATGGGGACCTACGAGCAGTACTTC.

This clone came up once. The rearrangement joins TRBV19 to TRBJ1-5, with D tentatively TRBD1 (5 bases). CDR1 LNHDA and CDR2 SQIVND come from the germline V gene (reference sequence). This CDR3 has 14 amino acids. V gave up 5 bases and J gave up 3 bases, with 11 bases separating them. CDR3: CASSLGGPNQPQHF. CDR3 nucleotides: TGTGCCAGTAGTCTGGGGGGACCCAATCAGCCCCAGCATTTT.

The chain employs TRBV29-1 and TRBJ2-1; the D gene is possibly TRBD1 (5 bases). This CDR3 is built from 12 residues. V was trimmed by 4 bases and J by 6 bases, leaving 10 bases between them. The germline gives CDR1 SQVTM, CDR2 ANQGSEA. The CDR3 region is CSVAGQGNEQFF. The CDR3 bases are TGCAGCGTTGCAGGGCAGGGCAATGAGCAGTTCTTC.

A few counts support this clone. This sequence joins TRBV2 and TRBJ1-1; 7 nucleotides match TRBD1. V gave up 7 bases and J gave up 5 bases; unmatched junction bases: 16. The germline V gene has CDR1 SNHLY and CDR2 FYNNEI. The CDR3 loop spans 16 amino acids. DNA of the CDR3: TGTGCCAGCAACACCGACGTGACAGGGACCGAGACTGAAGCTTTCTTT. This codes for CASNTDVTGTETEAFF. Variable domain in full (rest from reference TRBV2 and TRBJ1-1): EPEVTQTPSHQVTQMGQEVILRCVPISNHLYFYWYRQILGQKVEFLVSFYNNEISEKSEIFDDQFSVERPDGSNFTLKIRSTKLEDSAMYFCASNTDVTGTETEAFFGQGTRLTVV.

As regards this clone: The junction and the germline gene differ at one end; a read error may be behind it. The chain employs TRBV27 and TRBJ2-7; 8 nucleotides line up with TRBD1. The length of the CDR3 is 15 residues. Germline values: CDR1 MNHEY, CDR2 SMNVEV (reference sequence). CDR3 in amino acids: CVSSLSRTGSYEQYF. The CDR3 DNA reads TGTGTCAGCAGTTTATCTCGGACAGGGAGCTACGAGCAGTACTTC.

This chain links TRBV7-9 with TRBJ2-1; D not certain. There are 10 residues in the CDR3. The V end lost 3 bases, the J end lost 8 bases, and 2 bases lay between the germline ends. Germline V gene data show CDR1 as SEHNR and CDR2 as FQNEAQ (reference sequence). The CDR3 spells CASSLDEQFF. In nucleotides, the CDR3 is TGTGCCAGCAGCTTGGATGAGCAGTTCTTC.

The V call is TRBV5-6, the J call TRBJ1-5; 7 bases fit TRBD1. The CDR3 is made up of 14 amino acids. The ends lost 4 bases at V and 4 bases at J; junction bases unmatched: 5. The V gene's germline CDR1 is SGHDT and CDR2 YYEEEE. Here the CDR3 reads CASSPGTENQPQHF. CDR3 DNA sequence: TGTGCCAGCAGCCCAGGGACAGAGAATCAGCCCCAGCATTTT. The variable domain in full, with the rest retrieved from reference TRBV5-6 and TRBJ1-5, is DAGVTQSPTHLIKTRGQQVTLRCSPKSGHDTVSWYQQALGQGPQFIFQYYEEEERQRGNFPDRFSGHQFPNYSSELNVNALLLGDSALYLCASSPGTENQPQHFGDGTRLSIL.

This chain connects TRBV29-1 to TRBJ2-1, with D maybe TRBD2 (5 bases). This CDR3 comprises 15 residues. Germline V CDR1 and CDR2: SQVTM, ANQGSEA. The germline V and J ends were trimmed by 1 base and 4 bases, with 14 bases remaining between them. The CDR3 loop is CSVEAPSGTYNEQFF. For the CDR3, the DNA is TGCAGCGTTGAAGCCCCCAGCGGAACTTACAATGAGCAGTTCTTC.

The rearrangement joins TRBV27 to TRBJ1-2, with 8 nucleotides matching TRBD1. Losses at the gene ends were 4 bases for V and 4 bases for J; bases not matched to a gene: 8. This CDR3 spans 15 amino acids. The germline V gene encodes CDR1 MNHEY and CDR2 SMNVEV (reference sequence). Here the CDR3 DNA reads TGTGCCAGCAGTTCAGGACAGGGTAAATTCTATGGCTACACCTTC. Its protein product is CASSSGQGKFYGYTF.

The chain recombines TRBV4-2 with TRBJ2-7; 8 bases fit TRBD1. The CDR3 has 16 residues. The J segment lost 5 bases and the V segment lost 0 bases, leaving 9 bases of the junction unmatched. Germline CDR1 LGHNA, CDR2 YNFKEQ. CDR3 sequence: CASSQDAGGKIDEQYF. The CDR3, as DNA: TGTGCCAGCAGCCAAGATGCAGGGGGCAAGATCGACGAGCAGTACTTC.

The chain employs TRBV15 and TRBJ1-1; D is unresolved. Germline CDR1 reads LNHNV; CDR2 reads YYDKDF (reference sequence). CDR3 length: 14 residues. Trimming pared 9 bases from V and 0 bases from J, leaving 14 bases between. In nucleotides, the CDR3 is TGTGCCACTACGAACACAGTCATGAACACTGAAGCTTTCTTT. The encoded protein is CATTNTVMNTEAFF.

The chain carries TRBV4-1 and TRBJ2-7; 7 bases fit TRBD1. CDR1 is MGHRA and CDR2 is YSYEKL in the germline V gene. Trimming cost V 0 bases and J 5 bases; bases outside gene matches: 19. The length of the CDR3 is 19 residues. CDR3 residues: CASSQDPTWYRGGTNEQYF. CDR3 sequence (DNA): TGCGCCAGCAGCCAAGATCCAACATGGTACAGGGGTGGTACTAACGAGCAGTACTTC.

The V and J genes are TRBV7-9 and TRBJ2-2; no clear D. This CDR3 is 17 amino acids long. Trimming took 5 bases from V and 0 from J, leaving 16 bases between them. Per germline, CDR1 SEHNR and CDR2 FQNEAQ (reference sequence). This CDR3 reads CASSLTAFHANTGELFF. CDR3 nucleotide sequence: TGTGCCAGCAGCCTAACAGCTTTCCATGCGAACACCGGGGAGCTGTTTTTT.

V gene TRBV29-1 combines with J gene TRBJ1-1; D perhaps matches TRBD1 (6 bases). Per germline, CDR1 SQVTM and CDR2 ANQGSEA. Trimming took off 0 bases at V and 3 bases at J, with 14 bases between the two ends. This CDR3 region has 15 residues. DNA for the CDR3: TGCAGCGTTGAAGATTGGGACACCAGGTACACTGAAGCTTTCTTT. Protein: CSVEDWDTRYTEAFF.